The source of this TCR beta chain is a study of CD8 T cells in Susac syndrome. This CDR3 is built from 17 residues. Germline assignment: CDR1 SGDLS and CDR2 YYNGEE. Trimming took 2 bases from V and 3 from J; bases not matched to a gene: 13. TCR beta sequences were obtained from blood CD8+ and CD4+ T cells. Negative magnetic isolation gave CD8+ and CD4+ cells; FACS enriched CD8+ TEMRA. Random-hexamer reverse transcription was applied to about 0.5 to 1 ug RNA. Amplification of TCR beta CDR3 was carried out by immunoSEQ multiplex PCR, which covered 54 Vbeta and 13 Jbeta segments. TCRdb re-derived calls from the immunoSEQ multiplex PCR reads in MiXCR, one entry per CDR3 protein. There are about 150,000 distinct CDR3 sequences in the sample; nearly 97% occur only once, and around 0.15% lies in the top ten.

Sequenced input: CD8+ T cells from PBMCs. The gene calls are TRBV9 and TRBJ1-2, with 7 bases that match TRBD1. This TCR was sampled from a human donor with multiple sclerosis. CDR3 in amino acids: CASSVSPRTGNYYGYTF. For the CDR3, the DNA is TGTGCCAGCAGCGTTTCCCCCCGGACAGGAAACTACTATGGCTACACCTTC.